Here is one T cell receptor (beta chain) with its context. Antigen unknown. Repertoires were generated with immunoSEQ multiplex PCR, while TCRdb's copy carries only in-frame clones and drops some. The table records 100,000 to 150,000 clones, approximately 85% of them present only once. This sample was included in a study of T cell responses to AZD1222 COVID-19 vaccine. Points from the study as a whole: All repertoire sampling was performed exclusively after the peak T cell response. Reportedly, nearly half the spike-specific TCRs target unmutated variant regions. Dominant at 160-218 and 743-854, vaccine-associated CD4 TCRs also spanned spike. Increased Spike-specific TCR breadth and depth were observed after two AZD1222 doses.

The clonotype was recovered from an adult who received the AZD1222 COVID-19 vaccine. Here the sequenced sample was peripheral blood, taken 28 days after the second AZD1222 dose.

CDR3 protein: CARQAGNSPLHF. The CDR3 nucleotides are TGTGCCAGGCAGGCAGGGAATTCACCCCTCCACTTT. The rearrangement uses TRBV6-5 and TRBJ1-6, with D possibly TRBD1 on 5 matching bases. The CDR3 length is 12 residues. Per the germline V gene, CDR1 is MNHEY and CDR2 is SVGAGI. The V end was cut by 9 bases, the J end by 7 bases, with 10 bases between.